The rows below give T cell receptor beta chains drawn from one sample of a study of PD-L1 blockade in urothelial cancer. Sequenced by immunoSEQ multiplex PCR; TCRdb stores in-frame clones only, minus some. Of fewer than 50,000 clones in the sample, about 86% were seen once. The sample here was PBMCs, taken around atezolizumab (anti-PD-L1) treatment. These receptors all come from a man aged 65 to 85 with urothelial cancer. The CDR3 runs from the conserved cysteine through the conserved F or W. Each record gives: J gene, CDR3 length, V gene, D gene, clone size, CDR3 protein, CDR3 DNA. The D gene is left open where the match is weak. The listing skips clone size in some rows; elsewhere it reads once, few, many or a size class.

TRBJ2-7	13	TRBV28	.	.	CASSPPGYDEQYF	TGTGCCAGCAGCCCCCCGGGGTATGACGAGCAGTACTTC
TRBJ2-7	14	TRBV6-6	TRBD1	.	CASSSATGTYEQYF	TGTGCCAGCAGTTCCGCGACAGGGACCTACGAGCAGTACTTC
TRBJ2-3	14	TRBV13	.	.	CASSLERTTDTQYF	TGTGCCAGCAGCTTGGAGCGGACCACAGATACGCAGTATTTT
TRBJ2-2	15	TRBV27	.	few	CASARQGTFTGELFF	TGTGCCAGCGCCCGCCAGGGCACCTTCACCGGGGAGCTGTTTTTT
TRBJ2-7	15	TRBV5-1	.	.	CASSRDGVGFGEQYF	TGCGCCAGCAGCCGGGATGGAGTCGGATTTGGGGAGCAGTACTTC
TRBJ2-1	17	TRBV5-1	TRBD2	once	CASSTGLAGANYNEQFF	TGCGCCAGCAGCACCGGACTAGCGGGGGCCAACTACAATGAGCAGTTCTTC
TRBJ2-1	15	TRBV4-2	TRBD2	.	CASSSGTSGGREQFF	TGTGCCAGCAGCTCCGGGACTAGCGGGGGGCGGGAGCAGTTCTTC
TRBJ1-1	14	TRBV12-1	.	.	CASSSPPRNTEAFF	TGTGCCAGCAGCTCCCCCCCGCGGAACACTGAAGCTTTCTTT
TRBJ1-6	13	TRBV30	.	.	CAWSRDYNSPLHF	TGTGCCTGGAGTCGGGACTATAATTCACCCCTCCACTTT
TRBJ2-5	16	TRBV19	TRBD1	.	CASSIGGQGAGETQYF	TGTGCCAGTAGTATAGGGGGACAGGGGGCAGGAGAGACCCAGTACTTC
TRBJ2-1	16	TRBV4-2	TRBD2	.	CASSQGPSGPYNEQFF	TGTGCCAGCAGCCAAGGGCCTAGCGGGCCCTACAATGAGCAGTTCTTC
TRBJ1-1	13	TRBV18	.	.	CASSEGGETEAFF	TGTGCCAGCTCGGAGGGAGGAGAAACTGAAGCTTTCTTT
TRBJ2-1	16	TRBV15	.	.	CATSRDRGSSYNEQFF	TGTGCCACCAGCAGAGATCGGGGGAGCTCCTACAATGAGCAGTTCTTC
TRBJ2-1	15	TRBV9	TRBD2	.	CASSPPGGRGNEQFF	TGTGCCAGCAGCCCCCCGGGGGGTCGGGGCAATGAGCAGTTCTTC
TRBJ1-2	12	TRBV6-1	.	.	CAALGEVYGYTF	TGTGCCGCCCTGGGGGAGGTCTATGGCTACACCTTC
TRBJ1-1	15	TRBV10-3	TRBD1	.	CAISGSQGGWTEAFF	TGTGCCATCAGTGGTTCACAGGGGGGGTGGACTGAAGCTTTCTTT
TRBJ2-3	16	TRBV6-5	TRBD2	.	CASSYGLAGPTDTQYF	TGTGCCAGCAGTTATGGGCTAGCGGGACCCACAGATACGCAGTATTTT
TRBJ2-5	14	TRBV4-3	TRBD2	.	CASSQGWGGETQYF	TGCGCCAGCAGCCAAGGTTGGGGGGGTGAGACCCAGTACTTC
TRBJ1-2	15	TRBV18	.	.	CASSPPVTPTYGYTF	TGTGCCAGCTCACCACCGGTCACACCAACCTATGGCTACACCTTC
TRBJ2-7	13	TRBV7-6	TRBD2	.	CASSSGRGVEQYF	TGTGCCAGCAGTAGCGGGAGGGGTGTAGAGCAGTACTTC
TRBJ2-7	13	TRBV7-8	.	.	CASSSGDSQSQYF	TGTGCCAGCAGCTCGGGGGACTCCCAGAGCCAGTACTTC
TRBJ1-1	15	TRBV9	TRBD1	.	CASSSKGTGVTEAFF	TGTGCCAGCAGCTCTAAAGGGACAGGGGTAACTGAAGCTTTCTTT
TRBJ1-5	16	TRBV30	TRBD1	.	CAWRAGGGAGGQPQHF	TGTGCCTGGAGAGCCGGGGGGGGCGCAGGGGGTCAGCCCCAGCATTTT
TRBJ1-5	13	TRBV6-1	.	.	CASGPVGGQPQHF	TGTGCCAGCGGGCCGGTGGGGGGTCAGCCCCAGCATTTT
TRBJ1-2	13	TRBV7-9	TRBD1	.	CASSRQGDYGYTF	TGTGCCAGCAGCCGACAGGGTGACTATGGCTACACCTTC
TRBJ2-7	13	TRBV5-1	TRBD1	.	CASSEGGGQGTIF	TGCGCCAGCAGCGAAGGGGGGGGACAGGGGACTATCTTC
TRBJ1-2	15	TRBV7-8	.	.	CASSPPRRGNYGYTF	TGTGCCAGCAGCCCCCCGAGGAGGGGAAACTATGGCTACACCTTC
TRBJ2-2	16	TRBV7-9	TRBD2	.	CASTSGTSGRAGELFF	TGTGCCAGCACCTCCGGAACTAGCGGGAGGGCCGGGGAGCTGTTTTTT
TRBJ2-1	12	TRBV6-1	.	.	CASSEALGPKFF	TGTGCCAGCAGTGAAGCGCTTGGCCCGAAGTTCTTC
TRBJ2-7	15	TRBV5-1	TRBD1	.	CASSFRQGPMREQYF	TGCGCCAGCAGCTTCCGACAGGGGCCAATGAGGGAGCAGTACTTC
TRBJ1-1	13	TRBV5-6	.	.	CASSLRRGTEAFF	TGTGCCAGCAGCTTGCGACGAGGGACTGAAGCTTTCTTT
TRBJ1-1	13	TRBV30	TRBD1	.	CAWIGDSRYEAFF	TGTGCCTGGATTGGGGACAGTAGATATGAAGCTTTCTTT
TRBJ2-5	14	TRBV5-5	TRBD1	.	CASSLARGQVTQYF	TGTGCCAGCAGCTTGGCCAGGGGGCAAGTGACCCAGTACTTC
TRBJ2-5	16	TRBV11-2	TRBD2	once	CASSFVSGRAFETQYF	TGTGCCAGCAGCTTCGTTAGCGGGAGGGCCTTTGAGACCCAGTACTTC
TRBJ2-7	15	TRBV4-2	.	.	CASSQGLATNYEQYF	TGTGCCAGCAGCCAAGGATTAGCGACGAACTACGAGCAGTACTTC
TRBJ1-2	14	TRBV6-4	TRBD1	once	CASSKSDRDYGYTF	TGTGCCAGCAGCAAATCGGACAGGGACTATGGCTACACCTTC
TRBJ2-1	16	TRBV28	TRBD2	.	CASSSPRTSGTNEQFF	TGTGCCAGCAGTTCACCTAGGACTAGCGGGACAAATGAGCAGTTCTTC